The 32 T cell receptor beta chains listed next were all sequenced from one sample in a study of T-cell reconstitution after alpha-beta-depleted transplantation in children. Preparation of the TCRbeta library used unique molecular identifiers. One entry per CDR3 protein, called by TCRdb with MiXCR from the PCR reads. The table records about 900,000 distinct CDR3 sequences, about 26% of them present only once. Source: PBMCs, mostly from graft donor cells, taken 360 days after TCRalphabeta/CD19-depleted stem cell transplant. The receptors stem from a boy in the first two years of life who had a stem cell transplant for SCID, so the T cells may come from the graft donor.

The chain joins TRBV12-3 or TRBV12-4 to TRBJ1-2; D might be TRBD1 (5 bases). The CDR3 has 15 residues. The germline V and J ends were trimmed by 6 bases and 3 bases, with 17 bases remaining between them. The CDR3 spells CASRGPAQRYYGYTF. CDR3 in DNA: TGTGCCAGCAGGGGGCCGGCCCAACGATACTATGGCTACACCTTC.

The rearrangement joins TRBV5-1 to TRBJ2-1; 8 bases are a match to TRBD2. V lost 1 base and J lost 8; bases outside the gene matches: 11. The germline gives CDR1 SGHRS, CDR2 YFSETQ. This CDR3 is built from 16 residues. The CDR3 DNA follows: TGCGCCAGCAGCTTGAAGGTCGGGGGGGCCGGCGATGAGCAGTTCTTC. Protein product: CASSLKVGGAGDEQFF. The full variable domain, completed using reference TRBV5-1 and TRBJ2-1, is KAGVTQTPRYLIKTRGQQVTLSCSPISGHRSVSWYQQTPGQGLQFLFEYFSETQRNKGNFPGRFSGRQFSNSRSEMNVSTLELGDSALYLCASSLKVGGAGDEQFFGPGTRLTVL.

This chain links TRBV12-3 or TRBV12-4 with TRBJ1-1; 9 nucleotides line up with TRBD1. The V gene end was trimmed by 5 bases and the J gene end by 6 bases; junction bases not matched to a gene: 7. The CDR3 has 14 amino acids. Here the CDR3 reads CASSPWTGEAEAFF. CDR3 bases: TGTGCCAGCAGTCCGTGGACAGGGGAGGCTGAAGCTTTCTTT.

The chain has TRBV4-1 and TRBJ1-2, with TRBD1 matching over 8 bases. Looked up from germline, CDR1 is MGHRA and CDR2 is YSYEKL. The V gene end was trimmed by 2 bases and the J gene end by 7 bases; junction bases not matched to a gene: 9. This CDR3 comprises 15 residues. The CDR3 reads CASSQSPTGEGGYTF. As DNA, the CDR3 is TGCGCCAGCAGCCAATCCCCGACAGGGGAAGGTGGCTACACCTTC.

The rearrangement uses TRBV7-2 and TRBJ2-7; D is unclear. This CDR3 is built from 16 residues. V dropped 5 bases and J dropped 4 bases, with 21 bases sitting between them. CDR1 and CDR2 from the germline V gene are SGHTA and FQGNSA. CDR3 region: CASSPYPDTRPYEQYF. The DNA for the CDR3 is TGTGCCAGCAGCCCGTATCCTGACACGAGGCCTTACGAGCAGTACTTC.

A remark on this clonotype: This likely comes from a read error, as the CDR3 has no conserved phenylalanine or tryptophan at its end. V usage is TRBV20-1 and J usage is TRBJ2-5; tentative D call: TRBD2 (6 bases). CDR1 is DFQATT and CDR2 is SNEGSKA in the germline V gene (reference sequence). The CDR3 is 15 residues long. With 3 bases removed from V and 0 bases from J, the gap between germline ends came to 14 bases. CDR3 sequence: CSARQDYTYQETQYY. The DNA for the CDR3 is TGCAGTGCTAGGCAGGACTATACGTACCAAGAGACCCAGTACTAC.

Only a few counts were recorded for this clonotype. The chain has TRBV5-1 and TRBJ1-2; D is undetermined. The V end was cut by 0 bases, the J end by 5 bases, with 8 bases between. The CDR3 runs 13 residues. Germline V lookup: CDR1 SGHRS, CDR2 YFSETQ. In DNA, the CDR3 is TGCGCCAGCAGCTTGGACGGTTTATATGGCTACACCTTC. It codes for CASSLDGLYGYTF.

This chain joins TRBV6-2 or TRBV6-3 and TRBJ2-7; maybe TRBD1 (6 bases). The CDR3 extends over 21 amino acids. V lost 7 bases, J lost 0 bases, and 34 bases lay in between. Germline V gives CDR1 MNHEY, CDR2 SVGEGT. The CDR3 nucleotides are TGTGCCAGCACCCCTTGGATTCTGCCCGGGACACCAACCCCGAGCTCCTACGAGCAGTACTTC. Amino acids: CASTPWILPGTPTPSSYEQYF.

This clonotype was detected a few times. At one of its ends the junction is not consistent with the germline gene, which may arise from a read error. The chain is built from TRBV6-5 and TRBJ1-5; 7 nucleotides agree with TRBD1. The CDR3 has 16 residues. Germline lookup yields CDR1 MNHEY and CDR2 SVGAGI. The CDR3 region has the DNA TGTGCCAGCAGTGACTCAAACAGGGGAGGCAATCAGCCCCAGCATTTT. Protein sequence: CASSDSNRGGNQPQHF.

This clonotype was seen many times. The junction shows a germline mismatch at one end, possibly a read error. This chain joins TRBV5-1 and TRBJ2-3; 10 bases align to TRBD2. CDR3 length equals 15 residues. CDR1 is SGHRS and CDR2 is YFSETQ in the germline V gene. The CDR3 here is CASSLTSGSTDTQYF. The DNA of the CDR3 is TGTGCCAGCAGTTTGACTAGCGGGTCCACAGATACGCAGTATTTT.

The chain recombines TRBV12-3 or TRBV12-4 with TRBJ2-7, with TRBD1 identical over 7 bases. V shed 4 bases and J 2 bases; nucleotides not matched to a gene: 8. The CDR3 extends over 15 amino acids. CDR3 sequence reads: CASSSKGGITYEQYF. The DNA of the CDR3 is TGTGCCAGCAGTTCCAAAGGGGGCATCACCTACGAGCAGTACTTC.

The CDR3 bases are TGTGCCAGCAGCTTATCCCCCGGGACAGTCAATCAGCCCCAGCATTTT. Translating gives CASSLSPGTVNQPQHF. V and J are TRBV7-8 and TRBJ1-5; 7 nucleotides align to TRBD1. After removal of 2 bases from V and 3 bases from J, the junction contained 7 bases not matched to a gene. CDR1 and CDR2 (germline): SGHVS, FQNEAQ. CDR3 length: 16 amino acids.

This clonotype appeared a few times. This rearrangement joins TRBV28 to TRBJ2-7, with 8 bases identical to TRBD1. This CDR3 has 14 amino acids. With 5 bases clipped from V and 5 bases from J, the junction kept 8 bases outside the gene matches. Germline loops: CDR1 MDHEN, CDR2 SYDVKM. CDR3 in DNA: TGTGCCAGCAGTGTTGGACAGGGAGTACACGAGCAGTACTTC. Its protein is CASSVGQGVHEQYF.

The genes are TRBV2 and TRBJ2-1; 10 bases align to TRBD1. Trimming took 5 bases from V and 7 from J; bases not matched to a gene: 14. CDR3 length equals 17 residues. Per the germline V gene, CDR1 is SNHLY and CDR2 is FYNNEI. The DNA of the CDR3 is TGTGCCAGCAGTTCACCCGGGACAGGGGTGGTATCGAATGAGCAGTTCTTC. This sequence encodes CASSSPGTGVVSNEQFF.

The chain employs TRBV15 and TRBJ2-3; no firm D call. Germline loops: CDR1 LNHNV, CDR2 YYDKDF (reference sequence). V was shortened by 0 bases and J by 3 bases, with 16 bases between the two germline ends. The CDR3 extends over 17 amino acids. The CDR3 region has the DNA TGTGCCACCAGCAGAGATGCCCGGGCTCAAGGGACAGATACGCAGTATTTT. It specifies CATSRDARAQGTDTQYF.

The chain carries TRBV28 and TRBJ2-7; D gene unclear. Germline CDR1 and CDR2: MDHEN and SYDVKM. The CDR3 runs to 14 residues. Trimming removed 5 bases from V and 0 bases from J, with 11 bases in between. The CDR3 loop reads CASSGRADSYEQYF. In DNA, the CDR3 is TGTGCCAGCAGTGGTAGAGCTGACTCCTACGAGCAGTACTTC.

The chain combines TRBV3-1 with TRBJ1-1; D uncertain. There are 13 residues in the CDR3. The V and J ends lost 3 bases and 5 bases respectively, with 10 bases between them. Per the germline V gene, CDR1 is LGHDT and CDR2 is YNNKEL (reference sequence). In DNA form, the CDR3 reads TGTGCCAGCAGCCATTACAGTACAACTGAAGCTTTCTTT. The encoded protein is CASSHYSTTEAFF.

The chain couples TRBV20-1 to TRBJ2-3; 8 positions match TRBD2. Germline CDR1 and CDR2: DFQATT and SNEGSKA (reference sequence). This CDR3 region has 17 residues. After removal of 6 bases from V and 2 bases from J, the junction contained 16 bases not matched to a gene. The CDR3 sequence is CSAKLAGGRSATDTQYF. The CDR3 DNA follows: TGCAGTGCCAAGTTGGCGGGGGGCCGTTCTGCCACAGATACGCAGTATTTT.

This clonotype appeared a few times. V gene TRBV10-3 combines with J gene TRBJ2-3, with 7 bases lining up with TRBD1. Germline trimming cut 5 bases from V and 0 bases from J; bases unmatched to any gene: 2. Per germline, CDR1 ENHRY and CDR2 SYGVKD. The CDR3 has 14 residues. The CDR3 region is CAISLQGSTDTQYF. The CDR3 DNA reads TGTGCCATCAGTTTACAGGGGAGCACAGATACGCAGTATTTT.

This clonotype was found once. The chain couples TRBV5-1 to TRBJ1-2; no reliable D call. Germline V gene lookup returns CDR1 SGHRS and CDR2 YFSETQ. This CDR3 has 14 amino acids. V lost 0 bases, J lost 8 bases, and 14 bases lay in between. CDR3 loop: CASSLDSAPRGYTF. In DNA, the CDR3 is TGCGCCAGCAGCTTGGATTCGGCACCCCGGGGCTACACCTTC.

The rearrangement links TRBV6-2 or TRBV6-3 to TRBJ2-1; D perhaps matches TRBD2 (5 bases). The CDR3 spans 14 residues. Trimming removed 4 bases from V and 2 bases from J, with 9 bases in between. Germline V CDR1 and CDR2: MNHEY, SVGEGT. This chain's CDR3 is CASSSPLAYNEQFF. CDR3 nucleotide sequence: TGTGCCAGCAGTTCACCACTAGCCTACAATGAGCAGTTCTTC.

The rearrangement links TRBV5-1 to TRBJ2-3, with a possible D match to TRBD2 (5 bases). Trimming shortened V by 5 bases and J by 6 bases, and 7 bases separated the two germline ends. The CDR3 runs 11 residues. CDR1 and CDR2 from the germline V gene are SGHRS and YFSETQ. The CDR3, as DNA: TGCGCCAGCAGAGAGGGTGATACGCAGTATTTT. Its translation is CASREGDTQYF.

The chain links TRBV20-1 to TRBJ1-4; 7 bases map to TRBD1. Germline V gene lookup returns CDR1 DFQATT and CDR2 SNEGSKA (reference sequence). The CDR3 totals 12 residues. The V gene end was trimmed by 2 bases and the J gene end by 6 bases; junction bases not matched to a gene: 0. As DNA, the CDR3 is TGCAGTGCTAGACAGGGGGATGAAAAACTGTTTTTT. As protein: CSARQGDEKLFF.

The chain is built from TRBV4-1 and TRBJ2-1; D is unclear. Germline CDR1 MGHRA, CDR2 YSYEKL. The V end was cut by 4 bases, the J end by 10 bases, with 14 bases between. The CDR3 covers 13 residues. In nucleotides, the CDR3 is TGCGCCAGCAGCCTGTTCTCAAACGGGGAGCAGTTCTTC. Translation: CASSLFSNGEQFF.

This sequence joins TRBV5-1 and TRBJ2-1; D gene uncertain. V dropped 0 bases and J dropped 8 bases, with 6 bases sitting between them. The CDR3 runs to 12 residues. CDR1 and CDR2 from the germline V gene are SGHRS and YFSETQ. The CDR3 nucleotides are TGCGCCAGCAGCTTGGTCTTGGATGAGCAGTTCTTC. Translation gives CASSLVLDEQFF.

The V and J genes are TRBV9 and TRBJ1-3; D unclear. Germline CDR1 and CDR2: SGDLS and YYNGEE. This CDR3 has 15 residues. Trimming took off 4 bases at V and 4 bases at J, with 15 bases between the two ends. The CDR3 is CASSPQNNIGNTIYF. The CDR3 DNA reads TGTGCCAGCAGCCCTCAAAATAACATCGGAAACACCATATATTTT.

V is TRBV20-1 and J is TRBJ2-7, with TRBD2 as a possible D gene (6 bases). Germline V gene data show CDR1 as DFQATT and CDR2 as SNEGSKA (reference sequence). The CDR3 runs 11 residues. Here the CDR3 reads CSTGRGNEQYF. The CDR3 DNA follows: TGCAGCACAGGTCGGGGGAACGAGCAGTACTTC.

There are many counts of this clonotype. The genes are TRBV7-2 and TRBJ2-7, with D possibly matching TRBD2 (6 bases). Germline CDR1 SGHTA, CDR2 FQGNSA. This CDR3 is built from 14 residues. Between the trimmed V and J ends, which lost 2 bases and 5 bases, there was a span of 13 bases. CDR3 residues: CASSLRDSWDEQYF. CDR3 bases: TGTGCCAGCAGCTTAAGGGACTCTTGGGACGAGCAGTACTTC.

This rearrangement joins TRBV5-6 to TRBJ2-3, with D possibly matching TRBD2 (6 bases). V dropped 10 bases and J dropped 2 bases, with 14 bases sitting between them. Germline V gives CDR1 SGHDT, CDR2 YYEEEE. There are 13 residues in the CDR3. The CDR3 region is CAAGGRPTDTQYF. CDR3 sequence (DNA): TGTGCCGCCGGGGGTCGTCCCACAGATACGCAGTATTTT.

The V gene is TRBV20-1, the J gene TRBJ2-2; D remains unclear. V dropped 5 bases and J dropped 4 bases, with 17 bases sitting between them. This CDR3 is 15 amino acids long. Looked up from germline, CDR1 is DFQATT and CDR2 is SNEGSKA (reference sequence). The CDR3 loop reads CSALQLGGSTGELFF. The CDR3 bases are TGCAGTGCTCTCCAGCTCGGCGGTTCCACCGGGGAGCTGTTTTTT.

The CDR3 DNA follows: TGCAGTGCCCCCTCCCGATCCTCGGGACTGTTTTTT. Amino acid sequence: CSAPSRSSGLFF. The rearrangement joins TRBV20-1 to TRBJ1-4, with no clear D. The CDR3 covers 12 residues. The germline V gene encodes CDR1 DFQATT and CDR2 SNEGSKA (reference sequence). The V end lost 6 bases, the J end lost 13 bases, and 18 bases lay between the germline ends.

The chain combines TRBV7-9 with TRBJ1-2; D remains ambiguous. Germline lookup yields CDR1 SEHNR and CDR2 FQNEAQ (reference sequence). V was shortened by 8 bases and J by 5 bases, with 9 bases between the two germline ends. This CDR3 has 11 residues. This chain's CDR3 is CASSLLYGYTF. As DNA, the CDR3 is TGTGCCAGCTCTCTTTTGTATGGCTACACCTTC. Full variable domain (remainder filled in from reference TRBV7-9 and TRBJ1-2): DTGVSQNPRHKITKRGQNVTFRCDPISEHNRLYWYRQTLGQGPEFLTYFQNEAQLEKSRLLSDRFSAERPKGSFSTLEIQRTEQGDSAMYLCASSLLYGYTFGSGTRLTVV.